This T cell receptor beta chain was identified in a study of blood T cell repertoires in COVID-19. Authors' processing steps: Estimation of nucleated cell counts relied on the amplification of reference gene primers. Clones were read by immunoSEQ multiplex PCR, and TCRdb kept only the in-frame ones, dropping some. The DNA gave D and trimming, while V, J and clone size come from that table. Of around 300,000 clones in the sample, 85% were seen once. V shed 3 bases and J 4 bases; nucleotides not matched to a gene: 16. The germline CDR1 and CDR2 sequences are LGHNA and YSLEER. This CDR3 has 18 amino acids.

The receptor's source is a human donor in a cohort sampled during active COVID-19. Sequencing input: peripheral blood. The rearrangement joins TRBV4-3 to TRBJ2-7; 9 bases line up with TRBD1. In DNA, the CDR3 is TGCGCCAGCAGCCACAACATAGTAGGGACAGGGAGGCTATACGAGCAGTACTTC. It codes for CASSHNIVGTGRLYEQYF.